This is a list of T cell receptor beta chains from one sample in a study of blood T cell repertoires in COVID-19. Some clones are missing from TCRdb's copy, which holds only in-frame ones; the method was immunoSEQ multiplex PCR. This table holds 25,000 to 35,000 clones, about 80% found once. Sequencing was done on a sample of peripheral blood. These receptors all come from a woman aged 80 or older with acute or convalescent COVID-19. Both conserved end residues are part of each CDR3. D genes are given only for firm matches. Clone size appears in some rows only: once, few, many, or a class for an expanded clone.

v_call: TRBV19
clone_size: once
j_call: TRBJ2-1
d_call: TRBD2
cdr3_aa: CASSRRASGGDEQFF
cdr3_nt: TGTGCCAGTAGTCGAAGGGCTAGCGGGGGGGATGAGCAGTTCTTC

v_call: TRBV5-5
clone_size: NA
j_call: TRBJ1-4
d_call: NA
cdr3_aa: CASSSGWGNEKLFF
cdr3_nt: TGTGCCAGCAGTTCCGGTTGGGGCAATGAAAAACTGTTTTTT

v_call: TRBV3-1/TRBV3-2
clone_size: NA
j_call: TRBJ2-7
d_call: NA
cdr3_aa: CASSRSFSEPSGEQYF
cdr3_nt: TGTGCCAGCAGCCGGTCGTTCTCGGAACCGTCCGGGGAGCAGTACTTC

v_call: TRBV18
clone_size: NA
j_call: TRBJ2-3
d_call: TRBD2
cdr3_aa: CASSPLGTSGASTDTQYF
cdr3_nt: TGTGCCAGCTCACCTCTTGGGACTAGCGGGGCGAGCACAGATACGCAGTATTTT

v_call: TRBV6-5
clone_size: NA
j_call: TRBJ2-3
d_call: TRBD1
cdr3_aa: CASSYRDRWTDTQYF
cdr3_nt: TGTGCCAGCAGTTACCGGGACAGATGGACAGATACGCAGTATTTT

v_call: TRBV7-9
clone_size: NA
j_call: TRBJ2-7
d_call: NA
cdr3_aa: CASSLDGAGRLSYEQYF
cdr3_nt: TGTGCCAGCAGCTTAGATGGGGCGGGAAGGCTCTCCTACGAGCAGTACTTC

v_call: TRBV3-1/TRBV3-2
clone_size: NA
j_call: TRBJ1-1
d_call: NA
cdr3_aa: CASSQGTGSNTEAFF
cdr3_nt: TGTGCCAGCAGCCAGGGCACGGGGTCGAACACTGAAGCTTTCTTT

v_call: TRBV14
clone_size: NA
j_call: TRBJ1-3
d_call: TRBD1
cdr3_aa: CASSQGQGYTIYF
cdr3_nt: TGTGCCAGCAGCCAAGGACAGGGCTACACCATATATTTT

v_call: TRBV20-1
clone_size: NA
j_call: TRBJ2-1
d_call: TRBD2
cdr3_aa: CSASNPSGDHYNEQFF
cdr3_nt: TGCAGTGCTAGTAATCCTAGCGGGGACCACTACAATGAGCAGTTCTTC

v_call: TRBV28
clone_size: NA
j_call: TRBJ1-3
d_call: NA
cdr3_aa: CASSLRRGGNTIYF
cdr3_nt: TGTGCCAGCAGTTTACGCAGGGGTGGAAACACCATATATTTT

v_call: TRBV5-1
clone_size: NA
j_call: TRBJ1-4
d_call: NA
cdr3_aa: CASSFGAASTNEKLFF
cdr3_nt: TGCGCCAGCAGCTTCGGAGCAGCATCAACTAATGAAAAACTGTTTTTT

v_call: TRBV25-1
clone_size: few
j_call: TRBJ1-2
d_call: NA
cdr3_aa: CASSVEMNYGYTF
cdr3_nt: TGTGCCAGCAGTGTTGAGATGAACTATGGCTACACCTTC